This T cell receptor (beta chain) was captured in a study of T cells in Graves' hyperthyroidism and ophthalmopathy. Amplification of TCR beta CDR3 regions was performed using RNA transcripts as template. The TCR CDR3 first-round RT-PCR relied on the HTBI primer set. TCRdb ran MiXCR on the multiplex PCR reads and lists one entry per CDR3 protein. The top ten hold around 15% of the sample, which has some 690,000 distinct CDR3 sequences, 15% to 20% seen once. V lost 4 bases and J lost 0, with 10 bases in between. CDR3 length equals 14 residues. Germline V CDR1 and CDR2: DFQATT, SNEGSKA (reference sequence). This clonotype was counted at least ten times. Its specificity is unknown. Findings and caveats of the study: Most thyroid-expanded clonotypes above 0.001 were also found in blood.

Graves' hyperthyroidism qualified as stable when ophthalmopathy did not progress within 18 months. Subjects aged 18 to 65 presented with newly diagnosed hyperthyroidism of less than 2 months' duration. Fresh peripheral blood, about 10 ml of it, supplied the PBMCs. This TCR came from a man over 45 with Graves' hyperthyroidism. The source material was blood. The V call is TRBV20-1, the J call TRBJ2-1, with a weak D call TRBD2 (5 bases). The CDR3 loop reads CSATGMSSYNEQFF. DNA for the CDR3: TGCAGTGCTACCGGGATGAGCTCCTACAATGAGCAGTTCTTC.